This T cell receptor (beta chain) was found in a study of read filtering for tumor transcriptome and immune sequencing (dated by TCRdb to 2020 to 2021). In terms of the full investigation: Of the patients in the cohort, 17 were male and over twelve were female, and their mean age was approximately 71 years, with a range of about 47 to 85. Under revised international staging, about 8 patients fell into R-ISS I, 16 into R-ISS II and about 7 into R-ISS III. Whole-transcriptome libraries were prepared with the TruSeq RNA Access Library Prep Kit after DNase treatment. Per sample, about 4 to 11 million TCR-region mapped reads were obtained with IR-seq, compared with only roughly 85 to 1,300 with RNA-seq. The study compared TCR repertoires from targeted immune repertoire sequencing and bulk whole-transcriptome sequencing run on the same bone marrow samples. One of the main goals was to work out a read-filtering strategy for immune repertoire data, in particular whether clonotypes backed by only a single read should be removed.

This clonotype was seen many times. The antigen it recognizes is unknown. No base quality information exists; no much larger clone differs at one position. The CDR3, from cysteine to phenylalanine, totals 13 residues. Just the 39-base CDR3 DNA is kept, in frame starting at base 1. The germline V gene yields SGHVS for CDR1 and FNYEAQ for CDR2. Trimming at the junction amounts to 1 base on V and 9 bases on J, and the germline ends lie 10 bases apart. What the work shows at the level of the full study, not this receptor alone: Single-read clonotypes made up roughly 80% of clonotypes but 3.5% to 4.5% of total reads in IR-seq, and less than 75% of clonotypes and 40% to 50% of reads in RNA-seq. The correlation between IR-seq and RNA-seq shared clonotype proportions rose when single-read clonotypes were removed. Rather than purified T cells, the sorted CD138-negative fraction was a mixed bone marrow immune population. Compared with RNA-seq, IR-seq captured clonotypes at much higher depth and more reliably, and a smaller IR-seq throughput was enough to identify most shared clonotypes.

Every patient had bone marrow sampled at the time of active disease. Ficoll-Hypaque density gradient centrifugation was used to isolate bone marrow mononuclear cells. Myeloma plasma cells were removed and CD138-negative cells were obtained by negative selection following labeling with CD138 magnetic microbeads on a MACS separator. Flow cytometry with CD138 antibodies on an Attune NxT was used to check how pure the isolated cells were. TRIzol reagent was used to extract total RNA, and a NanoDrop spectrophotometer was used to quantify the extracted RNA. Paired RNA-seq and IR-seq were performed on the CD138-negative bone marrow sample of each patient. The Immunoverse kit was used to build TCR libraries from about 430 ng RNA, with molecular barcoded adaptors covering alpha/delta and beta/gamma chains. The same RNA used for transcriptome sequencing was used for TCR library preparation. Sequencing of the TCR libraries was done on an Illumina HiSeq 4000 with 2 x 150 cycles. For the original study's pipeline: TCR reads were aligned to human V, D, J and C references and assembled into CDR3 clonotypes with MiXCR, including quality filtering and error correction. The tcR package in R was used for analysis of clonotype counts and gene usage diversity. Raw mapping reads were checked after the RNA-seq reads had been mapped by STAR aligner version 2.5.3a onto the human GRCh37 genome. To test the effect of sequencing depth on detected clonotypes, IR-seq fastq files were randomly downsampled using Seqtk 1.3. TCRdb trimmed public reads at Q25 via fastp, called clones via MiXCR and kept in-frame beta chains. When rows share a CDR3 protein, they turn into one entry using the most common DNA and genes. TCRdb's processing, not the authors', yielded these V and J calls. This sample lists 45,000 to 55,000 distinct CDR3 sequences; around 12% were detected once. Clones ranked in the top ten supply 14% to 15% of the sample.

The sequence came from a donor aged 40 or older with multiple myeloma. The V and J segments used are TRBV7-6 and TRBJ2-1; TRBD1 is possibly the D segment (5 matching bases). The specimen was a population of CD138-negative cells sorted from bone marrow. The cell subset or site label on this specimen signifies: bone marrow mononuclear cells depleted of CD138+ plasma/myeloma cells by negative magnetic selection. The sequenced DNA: TGTGCCAGCAGCTTAGATTGGGGCGGTGAGCAGTTCTTC. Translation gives CASSLDWGGEQFF.